This TCR beta chain emerged from a study of blood T cell repertoires in COVID-19. Study background: COVID-19 samples, acute and convalescent, were from the United States, Italy and Spain.

Trimming took 5 bases from V and 2 from J, leaving 13 bases between them. CDR1 and CDR2 (germline): MNHEY, SVGAGI. The CDR3 is 14 residues long. Study processing details: By means of reference gene primer amplification, nucleated cell counts were estimated. The data were produced by immunoSEQ multiplex PCR, yet TCRdb's version contains in-frame clones alone and is incomplete. V, J and clone size are those of that table, while D and trimming were read from the DNA. The sample lists some 80,000 clones; about 83% were seen once. The sample consisted of peripheral blood. The sequence was collected from a human donor in a cohort sampled during active COVID-19. The J gene is TRBJ2-7, the V gene TRBV6-5; no firm D call. For the CDR3, the DNA is TGTGCCAGCAGTCGTCTCAGGCCCCCCTACGAGCAGTACTTC. Protein product: CASSRLRPPYEQYF.